This T cell receptor beta chain is drawn from a study of T cell responses to AZD1222 COVID-19 vaccine. The germline V and J ends were trimmed by 5 bases and 4 bases, with 14 bases remaining between them. Germline assignment: CDR1 SGHAT and CDR2 FQNNGV. CDR3 size: 14 residues. The assay was immunoSEQ multiplex PCR, and TCRdb's table has in-frame clones only and misses some. The profile shows under 150,000 clones, over 90% of them singletons. This sequence originates from an adult in good health. This rearrangement joins TRBV11-2 to TRBJ2-5; the D call may be TRBD1 or TRBD2 (6 bases each). This specimen was peripheral blood, taken on day 0 of AZD1222 vaccination. In DNA, the CDR3 is TGTGCCAGCAGCGGGACTGAGGGGGGAGAGACCCAGTACTTC. It specifies CASSGTEGGETQYF.